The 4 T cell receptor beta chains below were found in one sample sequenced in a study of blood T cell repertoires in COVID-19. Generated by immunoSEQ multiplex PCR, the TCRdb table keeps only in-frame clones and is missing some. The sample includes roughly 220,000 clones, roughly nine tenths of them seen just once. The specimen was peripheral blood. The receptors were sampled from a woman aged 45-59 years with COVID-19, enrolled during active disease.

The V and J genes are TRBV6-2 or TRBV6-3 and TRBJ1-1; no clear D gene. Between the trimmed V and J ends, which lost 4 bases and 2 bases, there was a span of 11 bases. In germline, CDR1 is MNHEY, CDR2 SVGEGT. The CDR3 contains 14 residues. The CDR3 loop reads CASSFPGSNTEAFF. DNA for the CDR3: TGTGCCAGCAGTTTTCCAGGTTCTAACACTGAAGCTTTCTTT.

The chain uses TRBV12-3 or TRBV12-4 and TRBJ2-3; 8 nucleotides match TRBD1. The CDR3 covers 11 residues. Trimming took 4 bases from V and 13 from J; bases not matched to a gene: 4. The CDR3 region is CASSSRGPKYF. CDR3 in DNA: TGTGCCAGCAGTTCCAGGGGGCCGAAGTATTTT.

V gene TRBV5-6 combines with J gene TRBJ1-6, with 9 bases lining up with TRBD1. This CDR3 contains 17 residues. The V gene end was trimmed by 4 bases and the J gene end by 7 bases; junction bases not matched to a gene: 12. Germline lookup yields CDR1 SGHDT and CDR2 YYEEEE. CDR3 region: CASSGGQGGRWNSPLHF. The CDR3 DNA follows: TGTGCCAGCAGCGGGGGACAGGGAGGGAGGTGGAATTCACCCCTCCACTTT.

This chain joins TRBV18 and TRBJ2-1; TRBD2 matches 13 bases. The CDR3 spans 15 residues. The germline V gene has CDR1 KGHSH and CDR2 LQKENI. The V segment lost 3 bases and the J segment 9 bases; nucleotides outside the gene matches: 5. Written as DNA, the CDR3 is TGTGCCAGCTCACCCGGACTAGCGGGGGATGTTGAGCAGTTCTTC. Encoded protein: CASSPGLAGDVEQFF.